This T cell receptor beta chain was sequenced during a study of blood T cell repertoires in COVID-19 (dated by TCRdb to 2018 to 2021). Looking at the study overall: Samples from collaborators originated in the United States, Italy and Spain and spanned both the acute and convalescent phases of COVID-19. Deeply sampled blood TCRbeta repertoires from subjects exposed to, actively infected with, or recovered from COVID-19 were included in the dataset. The repertoires were released in a freely available public database intended as a resource for research on the immune response to SARS-CoV-2. The sample metadata nearly always contained a de-identified subject ID, COVID-19 status, age in years and sex. The samples were drawn from the first 160 participants of the ongoing ImmuneRACE study and from 950 to 1,500 subjects provided by 6 global collaborators. The material from the prospective study consisted of cDNA or gDNA derived from T cells, B-cell-depleted T cells, or PBMCs. Where available, HLA class I and class II types were taken from metadata supplied by the sample provider and were not determined by assay-based typing.

TCRbeta CDR3 regions were amplified from genomic DNA using the immunoSEQ Assay, a bias-controlled multiplex PCR. Per the source publication's procedure: The number of nucleated cells in each sample was estimated from the amplification of reference gene primers within the assay. Sequence reads were collapsed and filtered to measure the absolute abundance of every unique TCRbeta CDR3 rearrangement. For each sample, productive Simpson clonality was calculated by taking the square root of Simpson's diversity index across productive rearrangements. As stored in TCRdb, this immuneACCESS dataset retains in-frame rearrangements with V and J assigned. A fraction of the clones does not appear; measured against another copy, unresolved V genes explain less than half of the discrepancy, and the remainder lacks a known reason. D and trimming were read from the DNA, whereas the V and J calls and clone size are those reported in that table. The sample table records 61,000 or so clones; about 90% of these occur just once. The leading ten clones occupy around a sixth of the sample.

Based on the germline V gene (reference sequence), the CDR1 and CDR2 sequences are GTSNPN and SVGIG. Inclusive of the bounding cysteine and phenylalanine, the CDR3 is 14 residues long. CDR3 DNA only is kept here, 42 bases in frame from base 1. V was cut back by 0 bases and J by 2 bases, leaving a gap of 11 bases between them. The collaborating institutions used their own protocols to collect whole blood in K2EDTA tubes. For TCRbeta analysis, collaborators shipped samples as frozen whole blood, isolated PBMCs, or DNA extracted from either of those sample types. Results the study describes overall, beyond this receptor: How much clinical and demographic metadata was included differed by source and by participant, and the metadata was provided uncurated.

On this clone itself: The antigen it binds to is not known. Per-base qualities were not stored, and no clone one base away is much larger.

The rearrangement joined TRBV30 to TRBJ2-7; the D segment could be TRBD1, given 5 matching bases. Sample: peripheral blood. The clonotype comes from a woman of 80 years or more with active COVID-19. For the CDR3, the sequence is CAWSVYPQAYEQYF. The DNA reads TGTGCCTGGAGTGTGTATCCACAGGCCTACGAGCAGTACTTC.